One and the same sample provided the 25 T cell receptor beta chains below, sequenced in a study of Graves' ophthalmopathy and Graves' hyperthyroidism listed by TCRdb under 2018. The data were produced on an Illumina HiSeq 2000. For repertoire sequencing, the TCR beta CDR3 regions were amplified from RNA transcripts. The first round was an RT-PCR using HTBI primers with the Qiagen OneStep RT-PCR kit, and this first round was followed by a second-round multiplex PCR, then size selection and purification. The public reads were quality trimmed at Q25 with fastp and then assembled into clones with MiXCR by TCRdb, keeping productive beta chains. Every CDR3 protein is listed once, alongside the most common genes and DNA of its rows. This sample comprises 200,000 to 250,000 distinct CDR3 sequences, roughly a fifth of them detected only once. The top ten clonotypes cover about 46% of the sample. Specimen: peripheral blood. Receptors originate from a woman aged 45-60 years with Graves' ophthalmopathy. Donor details come from another sample of the same person, matched by shared clones.

This clonotype was found many times. The chain combines TRBV6-5 with TRBJ1-6; D gene uncertain. Germline V gene data show CDR1 as MNHEY and CDR2 as SVGAGI. The CDR3 contains 16 residues. Trimming stripped 6 bases from V and 5 bases from J, with 17 bases between. CDR3 sequence reads: CASRITGGRNNSPLHF. The CDR3 bases are TGTGCCAGCAGGATAACTGGCGGACGGAATAATTCACCCCTCCACTTT.

The V and J genes are TRBV6-5 and TRBJ1-2; unclear D gene. From germline, CDR1 is MNHEY and CDR2 SVGAGI. Trimming took off 4 bases at V and 6 bases at J, with 9 bases between the two ends. The CDR3 sequence is 12 residues long. This CDR3 reads CASSSGPDGYTF. The CDR3 DNA reads as TGTGCCAGCAGTTCGGGCCCGGATGGCTACACCTTC.

A few counts support this clonotype. The rearrangement links TRBV5-6 to TRBJ2-4; D assignment may be TRBD1 or TRBD2 (5 bases each). Germline V gene sequence: CDR1 SGHDT, CDR2 YYEEEE. The CDR3 length is 15 residues. Deletions cut 2 bases from V and 7 bases from J, with 16 bases between. The CDR3 DNA follows: TGTGCCAGCAGCTTCGATCGCAGGGAGTCGAACATTCAGTACTTC. This encodes CASSFDRRESNIQYF.

Points on this clonotype: The conserved final phenylalanine or tryptophan is absent from the CDR3, which likely points to a read error. J is TRBJ1-5 and V is TRBV28; TRBD1 aligns across 9 bases. Germline CDR1 and CDR2: MDHEN and SYDVKM. The CDR3 runs 14 residues. The junction had 6 bases not matched to a gene; V was cut back by 7 bases and J by 5 bases. CDR3 bases: TGTGCCAGCATACCGGGACAGGGATATCAGCCCCAGCATTCT. Translated, it gives CASIPGQGYQPQHS.

At least ten counts were recorded for this clonotype. The chain joins TRBV12-3 or TRBV12-4 to TRBJ2-5; 7 bases align to TRBD1. Trimming took 4 bases from V and 3 from J; bases not matched to a gene: 2. This CDR3 contains 13 residues. CDR3 amino acids: CASSYRGEETQYF. CDR3 coding DNA: TGTGCCAGCAGTTACAGGGGCGAAGAGACCCAGTACTTC.

This chain joins TRBV24-1 and TRBJ1-2; TRBD1 aligns across 8 bases. CDR1 is KGHDR and CDR2 is SFDVKD in the germline V gene. The CDR3 runs 15 residues. Unmatched junction bases numbered 7, after V lost 4 bases and J lost 4 bases. The CDR3 sequence: CATSDPGTGGYGYTF. The CDR3 DNA follows: TGTGCCACCAGTGACCCCGGTACAGGGGGCTATGGCTACACCTTC.

This clonotype was found many times. V and J are TRBV13 and TRBJ2-5; 8 positions agree with TRBD1. The CDR3 is 14 residues long. V shed 5 bases, J shed 7 bases, and the junction held 9 bases outside the gene matches. The germline gives CDR1 PRHDT, CDR2 FYEKMQ (reference sequence). CDR3 in DNA: TGTGCCAGCAGCCACCCCGGACAGGGAGGGACCCAGTACTTC. Encoded protein: CASSHPGQGGTQYF.

This clonotype showed up just a few times. The chain combines TRBV3-1 with TRBJ2-4; D might be TRBD1 or TRBD2, each matching 7 bases. The CDR3 is 17 residues long. CDR1 and CDR2 (germline): LGHDT, YNNKEL (reference sequence). Trimming removed 0 bases from V and 8 bases from J, with 20 bases in between. Written as DNA, the CDR3 is TGTGCCAGCAGCCAAGATCGGTTGGTACAGGGGAGGGACATTCAGTACTTC. Its protein product is CASSQDRLVQGRDIQYF.

CDR3 nucleotides: TGTGCCTGGTGGGATAAGGGGACTCCCCAAGGAGGCACCTTC. Translation: CAWWDKGTPQGGTF. The J gene is TRBJ1-2, the V gene TRBV30; D is possibly TRBD1 (5 bases). The germline CDR1 and CDR2 sequences are GTSNPN and SVGIG (reference sequence). The V gene lost 5 bases and the J gene lost 13 bases, with 26 bases spanning the gap. The CDR3 is made up of 14 amino acids.

This clonotype was found many times. This sequence joins TRBV28 and TRBJ2-5, with 9 bases aligning to TRBD2. The CDR3 runs 14 residues. V gave up 2 bases and J gave up 7 bases; unmatched junction bases: 5. Germline V CDR1 and CDR2: MDHEN, SYDVKM. CDR3: CASSLGLAGMTQYF. CDR3 nucleotide sequence: TGTGCCAGCAGTTTAGGGCTAGCGGGAATGACCCAGTACTTC.

There are many counts of this clonotype. V and J are TRBV30 and TRBJ1-2, with 7 bases that match TRBD1. Germline lookup yields CDR1 GTSNPN and CDR2 SVGIG (reference sequence). Germline trimming cut 0 bases from V and 4 bases from J; bases unmatched to any gene: 2. This CDR3 region has 13 residues. CDR3 sequence reads: CAWSVDRAYGYTF. The CDR3 coding sequence is TGTGCCTGGAGTGTAGACAGGGCCTATGGCTACACCTTC.

This clonotype was found many times. V and J are TRBV30 and TRBJ2-5; weak D call: TRBD2 (6 bases). V lost 0 bases, J lost 5 bases, and 7 bases lay in between. The CDR3 consists of 12 residues. Germline CDR1 GTSNPN, CDR2 SVGIG (reference sequence). The CDR3 region has the DNA TGTGCCTGGAGTGTTGGAGGGGAGACCCAGTACTTC. Its translation: CAWSVGGETQYF.

The chain joins TRBV28 to TRBJ2-5; D is perhaps TRBD2 (6 bases). Germline-derived CDR1 and CDR2 are MDHEN and SYDVKM. With 6 bases removed from V and 2 bases from J, the gap between germline ends came to 7 bases. The CDR3 is made up of 12 amino acids. The CDR3: CASRGGQETQYF. The CDR3 DNA is TGTGCCAGCAGGGGGGGACAAGAGACCCAGTACTTC.

This clonotype was recorded many times. This chain uses TRBV6-1 with TRBJ2-5; no firm D call. The CDR3 consists of 13 residues. V lost 3 bases and J 7 bases, leaving 12 bases between the germline ends. Germline loops: CDR1 MNHNS, CDR2 SASEGT. This chain's CDR3 is CASSDLLPRTQYF. The CDR3 nucleotides are TGTGCCAGCAGTGACCTGTTACCAAGGACCCAGTACTTC.

This clonotype was recorded many times. The CDR3 DNA is TGTGCCAGCAGTTCGTCTGTAGGGGGGTGGAATCAGCCCCAGCATTTT. Its translation: CASSSSVGGWNQPQHF. The rearrangement uses TRBV28 and TRBJ1-5; a weak D match, TRBD1 (6 bases). This CDR3 is built from 16 residues. V lost 4 bases and J 4 bases, leaving 17 bases between the germline ends. CDR1 MDHEN and CDR2 SYDVKM come from the germline V gene.

This clonotype was observed a few times. This chain connects TRBV28 to TRBJ2-7; tentative D call: TRBD2 (7 bases). The CDR3 spans 15 residues. The germline V and J ends were trimmed by 2 bases and 1 base, with 12 bases remaining between them. The germline CDR1 and CDR2 sequences are MDHEN and SYDVKM. The CDR3 loop is CASSLAGASSYEQYF. The CDR3 coding sequence is TGTGCCAGCAGTTTAGCGGGGGCCAGTTCCTACGAGCAGTACTTC.

This clonotype showed up many times. Here the CDR3 reads CASSYTGQGRMNTEAFF. The CDR3 region has the DNA TGTGCCAGCAGTTACACCGGACAGGGCCGTATGAACACTGAAGCTTTCTTT. The chain links TRBV6-5 to TRBJ1-1; TRBD1 agrees at 8 bases. There are 17 residues in the CDR3. CDR1 is MNHEY, CDR2 SVGAGI, per germline. Trimming removed 2 bases from V and 0 bases from J; junction bases left unmatched: 8.

The sample holds many counts of this clonotype. CDR3 region: CASSVRQDNSPLHF. CDR3 DNA: TGTGCCAGCAGCGTGCGACAGGATAATTCACCCCTCCACTTT. The J gene is TRBJ1-6, the V gene TRBV13; perhaps TRBD1 as D (6 bases). The CDR3 has 14 amino acids. Germline values: CDR1 PRHDT, CDR2 FYEKMQ (reference sequence). Trimming removed 5 bases at V and 5 bases at J, with 10 bases between.

This clonotype was counted at least ten times. The chain links TRBV29-1 to TRBJ1-1, with TRBD1 matching 9 bases. Trimming took 4 bases from V and 5 from J; bases not matched to a gene: 8. Germline assignment: CDR1 SQVTM and CDR2 ANQGSEA. CDR3 size: 14 residues. CDR3 residues: CSVVRTGVSTEAFF. The CDR3 nucleotides read TGCAGCGTTGTACGGACAGGGGTGTCGACTGAAGCTTTCTTT.

CDR3 DNA: TGTGCCAGCAGACGGGACAGGTTTGAAGCTTTCTTT. This sequence encodes CASRRDRFEAFF. The rearrangement joins TRBV6-1 to TRBJ1-1, with 8 bases identical to TRBD1. Germline CDR1 reads MNHNS; CDR2 reads SASEGT. Germline trimming cut 6 bases from V and 7 bases from J; bases unmatched to any gene: 4. CDR3 size: 12 residues.

This clonotype was seen many times. The rearrangement joins TRBV12-3 or TRBV12-4 to TRBJ1-2, with D perhaps TRBD1 (5 bases). Deletions cut 3 bases from V and 4 bases from J, with 12 bases between. The CDR3 totals 14 residues. The CDR3 sequence is CASSFGRDFYGYTF. CDR3 nucleotides: TGTGCCAGCAGTTTTGGCAGGGACTTCTATGGCTACACCTTC.

Comments on this clonotype: A much larger clone is a single base away; this may be a read error. The gene calls are TRBV28 and TRBJ2-6; TRBD2 aligns across 7 bases. Germline-derived CDR1 and CDR2 are MDHEN and SYDVKM. This CDR3 is built from 17 residues. Trimming took 10 bases from V and 2 from J; bases not matched to a gene: 14. The CDR3 loop reads CATTEGGSIPGANVLTF. The CDR3 region has the DNA TGTGCCACCACGGAGGGCGGGAGCATACCTGGGGCCAACGTCCTGACTTTC.

This chain links TRBV19 with TRBJ1-5; D not resolved. The CDR3 has 15 residues. Trimming left V 7 bases short and J 3 bases short, with 16 bases between. Per germline, CDR1 LNHDA and CDR2 SQIVND (reference sequence). The CDR3 DNA reads TGTGCCAGTACCAACTACGCAAGTCACAATCAGCCCCAGCATTTT. This codes for CASTNYASHNQPQHF.

In this sample, this clonotype turned up a few times. The rearrangement joins TRBV6-2 or TRBV6-3 to TRBJ2-6; 10 bases line up with TRBD2. The CDR3 contains 20 residues. The V and J ends lost 2 bases and 4 bases, in that order; junction bases with no gene match: 14. Germline V gene data show CDR1 as MNHEY and CDR2 as SVGEGT. This CDR3 reads CASSYPSGRRGRGGANVLTF. In DNA, the CDR3 is TGTGCCAGCAGTTACCCTAGCGGGAGAAGAGGGCGGGGCGGGGCCAACGTCCTGACTTTC.

This clonotype was counted many times. J is TRBJ1-3 and V is TRBV6-4, with 12 bases identical to TRBD1. There are 17 residues in the CDR3. Looked up from germline, CDR1 is MRHNA and CDR2 is SNTAGT. The ends lost 5 bases at V and 0 bases at J; junction bases unmatched: 5. The DNA of the CDR3 is TGTGCCAGCAGTCGCCCGGGACAGGGGGCCTCTGGAAACACCATATATTTT. Protein sequence: CASSRPGQGASGNTIYF.